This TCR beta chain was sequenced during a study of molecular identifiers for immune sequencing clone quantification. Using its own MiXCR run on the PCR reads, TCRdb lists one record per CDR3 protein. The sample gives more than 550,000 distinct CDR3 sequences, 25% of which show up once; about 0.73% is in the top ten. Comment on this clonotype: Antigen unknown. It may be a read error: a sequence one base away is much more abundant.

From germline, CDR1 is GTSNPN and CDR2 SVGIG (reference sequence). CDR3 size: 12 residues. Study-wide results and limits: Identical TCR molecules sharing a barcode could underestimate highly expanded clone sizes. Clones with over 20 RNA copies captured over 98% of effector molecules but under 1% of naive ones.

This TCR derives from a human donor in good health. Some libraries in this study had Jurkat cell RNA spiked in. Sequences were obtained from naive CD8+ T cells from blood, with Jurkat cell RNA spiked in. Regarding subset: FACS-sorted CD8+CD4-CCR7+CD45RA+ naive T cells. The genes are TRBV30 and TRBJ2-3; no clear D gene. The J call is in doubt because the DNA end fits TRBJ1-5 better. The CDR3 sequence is CAWSPSTDTQHF. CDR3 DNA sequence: TGTGCCTGGAGTCCGAGCACAGATACGCAGCATTTT.